The rows below give T cell receptor beta chains drawn from one sample of a study of cytomegalovirus exposure and HLA in healthy donors. The repertoire was sequenced with immunoSEQ multiplex PCR; TCRdb's copy has only in-frame clones and lacks some. The repertoire holds around 150,000 clones, with approximately 80% as singletons. Sequenced: PBMCs. Every receptor here comes from a man aged 25 to 40 in good health and CMV-seropositive. CDR3s include the opening cysteine and the closing phenylalanine or tryptophan. The D gene is left open where the match is weak. Where a row states a size, it is once, few, many or the class of an expanded clone; other rows omit it.

j_gene	abundance	v_gene	d_gene	CDR3nt	CDR3aa
TRBJ2-2	-	TRBV9	-	TGTGCCAGCAGCACAAGGACAGACCCCGGGGAGCTGTTTTTT	CASSTRTDPGELFF
TRBJ2-7	-	TRBV4-1	TRBD2	TGCGCCAGCAGCCAGTTCATTGTAGGCCTAGCGGGGGGGGGCGGCGAGCAGTACTTC	CASSQFIVGLAGGGGEQYF
TRBJ1-4	-	TRBV19	TRBD1	TGTGCCAGTAGTACTGGCCCCCGGGACAGGGATGAAAAACTGTTTTTT	CASSTGPRDRDEKLFF
TRBJ2-5	once	TRBV7-2	TRBD2	TGTGCCAGCAGCTCTGGACTAGCGGGGGGGCAAGAGACCCAGTACTTC	CASSSGLAGGQETQYF
TRBJ1-5	-	TRBV5-1	-	TGCGCCAGCAGCTTGCGGGGAGGCAATCAGCCCCAGCATTTT	CASSLRGGNQPQHF
TRBJ1-4	-	TRBV28	-	TGTGCCAGCAGTTTAAGCGAAAAACTGTTTTTT	CASSLSEKLFF
TRBJ2-7	-	TRBV19	-	TGTGCCAGTAGTCTCCTCCCAGGGGACGAGCAGTACTTC	CASSLLPGDEQYF
TRBJ1-1	-	TRBV30	TRBD1	TGTGCCTGGGCCGGGACAGGGGGCACTGAAGCTTTCTTT	CAWAGTGGTEAFF
TRBJ2-7	-	TRBV9	TRBD1	TGTGCCAGCAGCTTTCGACAGGGATGGGAGCAGTACTTC	CASSFRQGWEQYF
TRBJ1-4	-	TRBV28	TRBD1	TGTGCCAGCAGTGAAGGACAGGCTAATGAAAAACTGTTTTTT	CASSEGQANEKLFF
TRBJ2-7	-	TRBV11-2	TRBD1	TGTGCCAGCAGCTCCACGGACAGGGGGCGCGAGCAGTACTTC	CASSSTDRGREQYF
TRBJ2-5	-	TRBV9	-	TGTGCCAGCAGCGCCTCAGGGGCGATAGAGACCCAGTACTTC	CASSASGAIETQYF
TRBJ2-5	-	TRBV5-1	TRBD2	TGCGCCAGCAGCTTGGGACTAGCGGGGGCGCTGCAAGAGACCCAGTACTTC	CASSLGLAGALQETQYF
TRBJ1-1	-	TRBV5-4	TRBD1	TGTGCCAGCAGCTTGGGGACAGGGAATCTAGCTGAAGCTTTCTTT	CASSLGTGNLAEAFF
TRBJ1-6	few	TRBV10-3	-	TGTGCCATCAGTGATGACCAGGGAGGGTATAATTCACCCCTCCACTTT	CAISDDQGGYNSPLHF
TRBJ1-2	few	TRBV2	TRBD1	TGTGCCAGCAGGACAGGGGAGACCTATGGCTACACCTTC	CASRTGETYGYTF
TRBJ2-7	few	TRBV11-2	-	TGTGCCAGCAGCCCAGGGAAGTCCTACGAGCAGTACTTC	CASSPGKSYEQYF
TRBJ2-7	once	TRBV9	-	TGTGCCAGCAGCGTAGCGGGGGGCCCCTCCTACGAGCAGTACTTC	CASSVAGGPSYEQYF
TRBJ2-5	-	TRBV11-2	TRBD1	TGTGCCAGCAGCACGCGAAGACAGGGGGCTCGAGAGACCCAGTACTTC	CASSTRRQGARETQYF
TRBJ2-1	-	TRBV30	-	TGTGCCTGGAGAAGCGGGCGTTCCTACAATGAGCAGTTCTTC	CAWRSGRSYNEQFF
TRBJ1-5	-	TRBV10-2	-	TGCGCCAGCTCGGGGACAATCAATCAGCCCCAGCATTTT	CASSGTINQPQHF
TRBJ2-5	-	TRBV7-9	TRBD2	TGTGCCAGCAGCTCCTCCCCCCGACTAGCGGTAGACCAAGAGACCCAGTACTTC	CASSSSPRLAVDQETQYF
TRBJ1-2	-	TRBV29-1	-	TGCAGCGTTGAAGGAGGGTACCTTGGCTACACCTTC	CSVEGGYLGYTF
TRBJ1-1	few	TRBV7-2	-	TGTGCCAGCAGCTTACCGGGGGCAGGGCGGGGGACTGAAGCTTTCTTT	CASSLPGAGRGTEAFF
TRBJ1-1	-	TRBV19	-	TGTGCCAGTAGTAACAGGGAGAACACTGAAGCTTTCTTT	CASSNRENTEAFF
TRBJ2-2	-	TRBV5-1	-	TGCGCCAGCAGCTCCGGGACACAGAACACCGGGGAGCTGTTTTTT	CASSSGTQNTGELFF
TRBJ1-5	-	TRBV19	TRBD1	TGTGCCAGTAGTATTCGCGGATTGGGACAGGGTTATCAGCCCCAGCATTTT	CASSIRGLGQGYQPQHF
TRBJ2-7	-	TRBV9	TRBD2	TGTGCCAGCAGCCTCGGGACTAGCGGTTCCTACGAGCAGTACTTC	CASSLGTSGSYEQYF
TRBJ2-7	-	TRBV13	-	TGTGCCAGCAGCTTAGGGACAGGACTAGAGTACTTC	CASSLGTGLEYF